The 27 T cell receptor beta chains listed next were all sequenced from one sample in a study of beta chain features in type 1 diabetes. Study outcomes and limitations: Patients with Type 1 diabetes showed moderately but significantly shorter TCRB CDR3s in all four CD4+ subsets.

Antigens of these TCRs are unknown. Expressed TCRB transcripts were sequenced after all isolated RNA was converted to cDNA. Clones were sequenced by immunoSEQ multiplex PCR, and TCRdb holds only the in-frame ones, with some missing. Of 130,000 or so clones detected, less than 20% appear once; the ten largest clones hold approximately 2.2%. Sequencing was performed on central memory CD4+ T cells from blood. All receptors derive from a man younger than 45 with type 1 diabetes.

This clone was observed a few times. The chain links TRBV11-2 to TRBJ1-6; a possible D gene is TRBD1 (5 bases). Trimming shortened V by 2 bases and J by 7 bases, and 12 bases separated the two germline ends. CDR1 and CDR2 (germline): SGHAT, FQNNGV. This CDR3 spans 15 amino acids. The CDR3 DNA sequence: TGTGCCAGCAGCTTACAAACGGGGACGAATTCACCCCTCCACTTT. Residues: CASSLQTGTNSPLHF.

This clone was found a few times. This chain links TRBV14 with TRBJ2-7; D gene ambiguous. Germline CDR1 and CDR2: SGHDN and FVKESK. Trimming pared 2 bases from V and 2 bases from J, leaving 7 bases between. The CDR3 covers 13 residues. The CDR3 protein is CASSQYLAYEQYF. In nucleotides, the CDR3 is TGTGCCAGCAGCCAATATCTCGCCTACGAGCAGTACTTC.

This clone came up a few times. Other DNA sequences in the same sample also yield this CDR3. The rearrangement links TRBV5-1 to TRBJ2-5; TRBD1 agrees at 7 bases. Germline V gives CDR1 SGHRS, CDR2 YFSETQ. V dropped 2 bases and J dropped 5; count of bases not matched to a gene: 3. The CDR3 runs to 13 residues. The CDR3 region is CASSLTGEETQYF. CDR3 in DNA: TGCGCCAGCAGCTTAACAGGGGAGGAGACCCAGTACTTC. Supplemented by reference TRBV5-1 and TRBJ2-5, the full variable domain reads KAGVTQTPRYLIKTRGQQVTLSCSPISGHRSVSWYQQTPGQGLQFLFEYFSETQRNKGNFPGRFSGRQFSNSRSEMNVSTLELGDSALYLCASSLTGEETQYFGPGTRLLVL.

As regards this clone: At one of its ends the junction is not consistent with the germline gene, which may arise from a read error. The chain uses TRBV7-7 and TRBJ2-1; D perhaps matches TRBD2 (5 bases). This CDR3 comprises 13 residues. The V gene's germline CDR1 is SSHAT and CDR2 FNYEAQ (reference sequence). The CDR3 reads CASSPDAEGEQFF. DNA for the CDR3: TGTGCTAGCAGCCCCGACGCCGAGGGTGAGCAGTTCTTC.

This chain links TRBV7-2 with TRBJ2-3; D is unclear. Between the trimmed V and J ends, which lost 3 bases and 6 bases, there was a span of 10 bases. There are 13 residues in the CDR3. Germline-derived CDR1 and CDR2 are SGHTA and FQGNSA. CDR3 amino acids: CASSLYLGDTQYF. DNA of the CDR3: TGTGCCAGCAGCTTGTATCTGGGGGATACGCAGTATTTT.

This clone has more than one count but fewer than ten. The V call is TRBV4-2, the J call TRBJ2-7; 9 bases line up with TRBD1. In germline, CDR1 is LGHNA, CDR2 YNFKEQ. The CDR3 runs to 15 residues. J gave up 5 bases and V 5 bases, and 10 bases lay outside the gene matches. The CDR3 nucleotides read TGTGCCAGCAGCTTAGAAGGGACAGGGAGTAACGAGCAGTACTTC. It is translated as CASSLEGTGSNEQYF.

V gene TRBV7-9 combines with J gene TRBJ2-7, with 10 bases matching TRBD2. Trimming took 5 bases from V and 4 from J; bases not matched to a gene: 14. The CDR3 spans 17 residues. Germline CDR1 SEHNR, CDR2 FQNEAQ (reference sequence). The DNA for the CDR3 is TGTGCCAGCAGCCCCACACCAGCCCCGGGACTAGCGTACGAGCAGTACTTC. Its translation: CASSPTPAPGLAYEQYF.

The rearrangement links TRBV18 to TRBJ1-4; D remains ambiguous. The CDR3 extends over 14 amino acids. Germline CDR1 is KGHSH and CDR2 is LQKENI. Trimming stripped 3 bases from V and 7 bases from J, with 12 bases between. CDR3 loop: CASSPGGGSEKLFF. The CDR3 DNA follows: TGTGCCAGCTCACCGGGAGGAGGTTCTGAAAAACTGTTTTTT.

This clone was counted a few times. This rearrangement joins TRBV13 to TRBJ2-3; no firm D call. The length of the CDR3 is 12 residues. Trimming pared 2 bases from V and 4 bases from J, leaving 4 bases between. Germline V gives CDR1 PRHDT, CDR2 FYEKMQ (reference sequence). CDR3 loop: CASSLMPDTQYF. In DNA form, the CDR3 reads TGTGCCAGCAGCTTAATGCCAGATACGCAGTATTTT.

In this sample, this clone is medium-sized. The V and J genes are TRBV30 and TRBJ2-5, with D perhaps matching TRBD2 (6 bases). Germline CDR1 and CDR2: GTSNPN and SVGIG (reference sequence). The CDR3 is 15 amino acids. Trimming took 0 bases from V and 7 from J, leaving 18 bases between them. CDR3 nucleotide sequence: TGTGCCTGGAGTGTGCTCCGGGCGGGACTGGGGACCCAGTACTTC. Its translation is CAWSVLRAGLGTQYF. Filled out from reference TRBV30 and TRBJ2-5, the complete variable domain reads SQTIHQWPATLVQPVGSPLSLECTVEGTSNPNLYWYRQAAGRGLQLLFYSVGIGQISSEVPQNLSASRPQDRQFILSSKKLLLSDSGFYLCAWSVLRAGLGTQYFGPGTRLLVL.

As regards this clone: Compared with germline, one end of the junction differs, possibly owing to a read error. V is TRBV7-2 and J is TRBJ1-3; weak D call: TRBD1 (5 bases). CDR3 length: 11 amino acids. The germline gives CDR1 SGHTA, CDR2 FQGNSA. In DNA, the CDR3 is TGTGCCAGCAGCTTAACCGGGGCCAAACATTTT. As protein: CASSLTGAKHF.

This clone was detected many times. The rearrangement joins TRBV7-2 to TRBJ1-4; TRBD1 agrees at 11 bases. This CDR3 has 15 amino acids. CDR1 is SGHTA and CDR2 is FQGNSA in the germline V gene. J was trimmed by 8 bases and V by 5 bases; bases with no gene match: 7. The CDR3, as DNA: TGTGCCAGCAGCGTATGGACAGGGGGCCGGGAAAAACTGTTTTTT. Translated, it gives CASSVWTGGREKLFF.

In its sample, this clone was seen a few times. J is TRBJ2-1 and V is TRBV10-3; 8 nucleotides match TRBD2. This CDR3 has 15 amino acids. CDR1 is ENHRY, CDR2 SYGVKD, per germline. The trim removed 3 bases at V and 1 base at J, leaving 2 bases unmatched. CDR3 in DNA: TGTGCCATCAGTGATTCGGGGGGGTCCTACAATGAGCAGTTCTTC. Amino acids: CAISDSGGSYNEQFF.

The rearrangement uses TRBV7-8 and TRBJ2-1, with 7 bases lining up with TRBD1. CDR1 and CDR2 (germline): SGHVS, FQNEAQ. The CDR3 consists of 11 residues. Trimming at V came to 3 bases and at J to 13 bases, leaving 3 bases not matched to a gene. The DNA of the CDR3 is TGTGCCAGCAGCTTGGGACAGACCCAGTTCTTC. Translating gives CASSLGQTQFF.

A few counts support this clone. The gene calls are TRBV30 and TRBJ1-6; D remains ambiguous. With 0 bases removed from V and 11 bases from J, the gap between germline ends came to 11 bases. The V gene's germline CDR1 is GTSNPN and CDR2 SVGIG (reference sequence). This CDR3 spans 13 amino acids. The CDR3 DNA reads TGTGCCTGGAGTGTATTCCCCCGGACACCCCTCCACTTT. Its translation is CAWSVFPRTPLHF.

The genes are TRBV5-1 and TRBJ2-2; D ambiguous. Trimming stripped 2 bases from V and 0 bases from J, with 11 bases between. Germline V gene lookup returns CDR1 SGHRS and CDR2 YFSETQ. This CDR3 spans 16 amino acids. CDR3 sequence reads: CASSLSQTSNTGELFF. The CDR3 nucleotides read TGCGCCAGCAGCTTATCACAGACCTCGAACACCGGGGAGCTGTTTTTT.

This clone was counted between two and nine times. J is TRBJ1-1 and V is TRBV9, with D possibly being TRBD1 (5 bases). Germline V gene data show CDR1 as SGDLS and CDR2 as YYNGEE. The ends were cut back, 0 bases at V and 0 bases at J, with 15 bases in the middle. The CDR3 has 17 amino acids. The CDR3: CASSVAEGRALNTEAFF. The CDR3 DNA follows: TGTGCCAGCAGCGTAGCTGAGGGGAGGGCCCTGAACACTGAAGCTTTCTTT.

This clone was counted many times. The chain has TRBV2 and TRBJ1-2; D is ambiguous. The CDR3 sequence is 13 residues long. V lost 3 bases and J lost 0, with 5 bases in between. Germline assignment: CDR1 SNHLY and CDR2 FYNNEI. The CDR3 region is CASSDRTNYGYTF. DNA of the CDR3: TGTGCCAGCAGTGACAGGACTAACTATGGCTACACCTTC.

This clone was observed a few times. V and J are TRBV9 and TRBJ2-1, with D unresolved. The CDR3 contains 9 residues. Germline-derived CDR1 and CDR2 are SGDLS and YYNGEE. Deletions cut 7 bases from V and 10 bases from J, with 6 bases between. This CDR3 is CASGAEQFF. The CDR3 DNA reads TGTGCCAGCGGCGCCGAGCAGTTCTTC.

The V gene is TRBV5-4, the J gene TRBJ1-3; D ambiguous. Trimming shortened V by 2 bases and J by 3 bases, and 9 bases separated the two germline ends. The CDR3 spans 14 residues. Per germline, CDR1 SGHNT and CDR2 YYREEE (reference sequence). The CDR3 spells CASSFETDGNTIYF. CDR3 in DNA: TGTGCCAGCAGCTTCGAGACGGATGGAAACACCATATATTTT.

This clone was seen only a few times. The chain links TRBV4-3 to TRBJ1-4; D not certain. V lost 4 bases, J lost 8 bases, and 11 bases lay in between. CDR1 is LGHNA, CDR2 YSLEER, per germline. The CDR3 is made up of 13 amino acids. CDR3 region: CASSLQMGEKLFF. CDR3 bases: TGCGCCAGCAGCCTCCAGATGGGGGAAAAACTGTTTTTT.

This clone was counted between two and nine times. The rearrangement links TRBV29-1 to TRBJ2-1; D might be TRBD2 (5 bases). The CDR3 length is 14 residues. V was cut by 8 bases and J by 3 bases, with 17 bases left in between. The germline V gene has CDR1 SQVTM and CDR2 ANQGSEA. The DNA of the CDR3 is TGCAGCTCTACTCGGGGAGCGAGCTACAATGAGCAGTTCTTC. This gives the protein CSSTRGASYNEQFF.

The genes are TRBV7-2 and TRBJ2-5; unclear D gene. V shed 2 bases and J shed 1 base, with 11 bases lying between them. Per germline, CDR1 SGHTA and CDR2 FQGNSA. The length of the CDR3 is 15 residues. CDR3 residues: CASSLRPTAQETQYF. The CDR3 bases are TGTGCCAGCAGCTTACGACCGACGGCCCAAGAGACCCAGTACTTC.

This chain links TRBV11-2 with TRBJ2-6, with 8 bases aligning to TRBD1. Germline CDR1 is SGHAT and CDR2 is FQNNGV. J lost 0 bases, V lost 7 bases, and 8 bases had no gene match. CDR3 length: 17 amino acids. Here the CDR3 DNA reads TGTGCCAGCACCCCATCGACAGGGGCCTCTGGGGCCAACGTCCTGACTTTC. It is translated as CASTPSTGASGANVLTF.

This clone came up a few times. The DNA for the CDR3 is TGTGCCAGCAGCGCCGGGAGGAGGACTGAAGCTTTCTTT. Its translation: CASSAGRRTEAFF. The chain employs TRBV27 and TRBJ1-1; D is undetermined. The CDR3 is 13 residues long. Looked up from germline, CDR1 is MNHEY and CDR2 is SMNVEV (reference sequence). V lost 6 bases and J lost 5, with 13 bases in between.

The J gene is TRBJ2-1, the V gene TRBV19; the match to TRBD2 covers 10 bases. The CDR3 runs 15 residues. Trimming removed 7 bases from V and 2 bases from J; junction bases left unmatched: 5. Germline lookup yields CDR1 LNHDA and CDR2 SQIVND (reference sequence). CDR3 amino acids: CASNPSGGAYNEQFF. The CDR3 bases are TGTGCCAGTAACCCGAGCGGGGGGGCCTACAATGAGCAGTTCTTC.

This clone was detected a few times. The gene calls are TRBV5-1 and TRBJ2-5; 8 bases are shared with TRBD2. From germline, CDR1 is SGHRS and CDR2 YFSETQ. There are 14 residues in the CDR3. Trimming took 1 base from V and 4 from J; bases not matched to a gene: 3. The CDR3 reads CASSLFSGGETQYF. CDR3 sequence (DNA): TGCGCCAGCAGCTTGTTCAGCGGGGGAGAGACCCAGTACTTC.